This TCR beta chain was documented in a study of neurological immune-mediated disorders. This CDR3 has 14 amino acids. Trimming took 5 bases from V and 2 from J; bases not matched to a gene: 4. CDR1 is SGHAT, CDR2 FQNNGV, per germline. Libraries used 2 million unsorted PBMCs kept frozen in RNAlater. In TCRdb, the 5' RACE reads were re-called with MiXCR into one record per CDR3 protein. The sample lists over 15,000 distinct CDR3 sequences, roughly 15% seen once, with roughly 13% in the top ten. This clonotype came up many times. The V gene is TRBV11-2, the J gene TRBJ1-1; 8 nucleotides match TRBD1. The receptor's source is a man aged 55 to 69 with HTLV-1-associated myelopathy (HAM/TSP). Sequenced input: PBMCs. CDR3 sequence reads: CASSLGQGNTEAFF. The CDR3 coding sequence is TGTGCCAGCAGCCTAGGACAGGGTAACACTGAAGCTTTCTTT.